This record covers a single T cell receptor beta chain. The data originate from a study of control samples from healthy donors and cancer patients. The CDR3 is 12 residues long. V gave up 5 bases and J gave up 10 bases, with 12 bases separating them. Germline CDR1 and CDR2: SGHTA and FQGNSA. Libraries were prepared by immunoSEQ multiplex PCR; TCRdb keeps only in-frame clonotypes and omits some of them. The sample records about 120,000 clones, about 93% being singletons. This TCR came from a man aged 50-59 years with head and neck cancer. The V gene is TRBV7-2, the J gene TRBJ2-1; perhaps TRBD1 as D (6 bases). The sequenced sample consisted of PBMCs. The CDR3 region is CASSKQGWEQFF. The CDR3 DNA is TGTGCCAGCAGCAAACAGGGTTGGGAGCAGTTCTTC.